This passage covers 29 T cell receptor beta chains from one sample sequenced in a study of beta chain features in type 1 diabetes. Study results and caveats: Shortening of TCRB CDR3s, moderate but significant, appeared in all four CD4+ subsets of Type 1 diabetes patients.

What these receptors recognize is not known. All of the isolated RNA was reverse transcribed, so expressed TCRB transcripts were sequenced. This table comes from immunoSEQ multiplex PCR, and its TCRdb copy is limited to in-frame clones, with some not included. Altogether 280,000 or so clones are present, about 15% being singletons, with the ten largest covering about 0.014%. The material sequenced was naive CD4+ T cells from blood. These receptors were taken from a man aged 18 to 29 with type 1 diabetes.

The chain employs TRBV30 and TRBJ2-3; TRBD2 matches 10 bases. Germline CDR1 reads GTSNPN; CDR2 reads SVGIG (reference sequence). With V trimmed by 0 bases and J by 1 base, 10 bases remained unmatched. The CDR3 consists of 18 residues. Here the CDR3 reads CAWSVQRGGLIGTDTQYF. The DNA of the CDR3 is TGTGCCTGGAGTGTACAGCGGGGGGGCCTTATTGGCACAGATACGCAGTATTTT.

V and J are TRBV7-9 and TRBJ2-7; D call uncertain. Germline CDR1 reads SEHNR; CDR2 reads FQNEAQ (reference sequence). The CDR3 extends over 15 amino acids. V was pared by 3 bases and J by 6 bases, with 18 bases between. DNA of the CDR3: TGTGCCAGCAGCTTTTTGGGCACCTCCCCCGCCGAGCAGTACTTC. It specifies CASSFLGTSPAEQYF.

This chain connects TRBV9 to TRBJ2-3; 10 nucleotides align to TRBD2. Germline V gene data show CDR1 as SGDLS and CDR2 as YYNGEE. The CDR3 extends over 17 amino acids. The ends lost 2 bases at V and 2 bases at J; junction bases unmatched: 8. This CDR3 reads CASSVLDSGGNTDTQYF. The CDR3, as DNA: TGTGCCAGCAGCGTTCTGGATAGCGGGGGGAACACAGATACGCAGTATTTT.

CDR3 sequence (DNA): TGTGCCAGCAGTGGAAAAAAGAGGGCGGGGGACAGGCACGAGCAGTACTTC. Translation: CASSGKKRAGDRHEQYF. The J gene is TRBJ2-7, the V gene TRBV25-1, with D maybe TRBD1 (8 bases). Per germline, CDR1 MGHDK and CDR2 SYGVNS. The CDR3 totals 17 residues. V was clipped by 4 bases and J by 5 bases, with 24 bases between them.

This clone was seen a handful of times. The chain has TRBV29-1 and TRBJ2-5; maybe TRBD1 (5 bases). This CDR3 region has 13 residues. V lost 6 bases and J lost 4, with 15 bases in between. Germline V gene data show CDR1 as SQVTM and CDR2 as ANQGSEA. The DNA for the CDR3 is TGCAGCGTACGCCCCCGACAGTCAGAGACCCAGTACTTC. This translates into CSVRPRQSETQYF.

The DNA of the CDR3 is TGTGCCAGCAGACAAGGACAGGCGCTTAATGAAAAACTGTTTTTT. Translating it yields CASRQGQALNEKLFF. The V and J genes are TRBV28 and TRBJ1-4, with 7 nucleotides matching TRBD1. CDR1 MDHEN and CDR2 SYDVKM come from the germline V gene. V dropped 6 bases and J dropped 4; count of bases not matched to a gene: 8. The CDR3 loop spans 15 amino acids. Drawing the rest from reference TRBV28 and TRBJ1-4, the complete variable domain is DVKVTQSSRYLVKRTGEKVFLECVQDMDHENMFWYRQDPGLGLRLIYFSYDVKMKEKGDIPEGYSVSREKKERFSLILESASTNQTSMYLCASRQGQALNEKLFFGSGTQLSVL.

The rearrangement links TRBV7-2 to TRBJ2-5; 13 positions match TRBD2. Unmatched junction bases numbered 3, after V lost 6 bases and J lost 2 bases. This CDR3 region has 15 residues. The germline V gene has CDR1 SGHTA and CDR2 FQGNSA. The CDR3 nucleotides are TGTGCCAGCAGACGGACTAGCGGGGGTCAAGAGACCCAGTACTTC. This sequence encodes CASRRTSGGQETQYF.

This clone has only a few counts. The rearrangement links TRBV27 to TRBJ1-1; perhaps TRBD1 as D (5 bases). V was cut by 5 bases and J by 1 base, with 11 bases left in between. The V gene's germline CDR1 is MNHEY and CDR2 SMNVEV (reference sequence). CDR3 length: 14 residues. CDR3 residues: CASSRGTWNTEAFF. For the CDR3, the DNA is TGTGCCAGCAGTCGGGGGACGTGGAACACTGAAGCTTTCTTT.

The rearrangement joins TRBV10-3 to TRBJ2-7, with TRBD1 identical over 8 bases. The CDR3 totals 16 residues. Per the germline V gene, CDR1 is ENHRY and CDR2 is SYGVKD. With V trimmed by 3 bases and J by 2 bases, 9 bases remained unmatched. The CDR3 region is CAISDFSRDRTYEQYF. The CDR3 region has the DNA TGTGCCATCAGTGACTTCTCCCGGGACAGGACCTACGAGCAGTACTTC.

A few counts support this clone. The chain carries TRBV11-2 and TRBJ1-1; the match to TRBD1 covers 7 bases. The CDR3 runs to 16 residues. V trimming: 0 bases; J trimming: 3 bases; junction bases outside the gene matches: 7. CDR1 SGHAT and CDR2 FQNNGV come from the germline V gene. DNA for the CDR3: TGTGCCAGCAGCTTAGAACCCCGGGACAGAGACACTGAAGCTTTCTTT. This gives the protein CASSLEPRDRDTEAFF.

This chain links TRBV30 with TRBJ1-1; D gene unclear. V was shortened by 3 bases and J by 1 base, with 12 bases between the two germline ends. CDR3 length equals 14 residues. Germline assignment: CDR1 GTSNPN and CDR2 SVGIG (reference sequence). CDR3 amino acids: CAWRPFGQNTEAFF. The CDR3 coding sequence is TGTGCCTGGAGGCCGTTTGGGCAGAACACTGAAGCTTTCTTT.

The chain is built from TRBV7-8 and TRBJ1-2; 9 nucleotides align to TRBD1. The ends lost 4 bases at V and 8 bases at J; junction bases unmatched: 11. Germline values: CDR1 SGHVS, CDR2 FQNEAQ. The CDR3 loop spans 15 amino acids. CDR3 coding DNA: TGTGCCAGCAGCTCTGGACAGGGGCGACGGGGGGGCTACACCTTC. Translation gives CASSSGQGRRGGYTF.

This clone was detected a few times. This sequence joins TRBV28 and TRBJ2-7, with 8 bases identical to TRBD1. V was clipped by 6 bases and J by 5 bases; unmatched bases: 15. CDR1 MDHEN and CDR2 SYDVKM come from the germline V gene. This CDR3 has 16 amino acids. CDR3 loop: CASREQYRGNVHEQYF. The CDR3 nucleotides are TGTGCCAGCAGAGAACAGTACAGGGGGAACGTACACGAGCAGTACTTC.

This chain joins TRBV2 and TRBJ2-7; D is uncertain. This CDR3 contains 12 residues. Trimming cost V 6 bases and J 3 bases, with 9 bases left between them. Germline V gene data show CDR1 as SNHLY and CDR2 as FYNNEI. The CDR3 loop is CASSSQHYEQYF. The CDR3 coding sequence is TGTGCCAGCAGCTCCCAACACTACGAGCAGTACTTC.

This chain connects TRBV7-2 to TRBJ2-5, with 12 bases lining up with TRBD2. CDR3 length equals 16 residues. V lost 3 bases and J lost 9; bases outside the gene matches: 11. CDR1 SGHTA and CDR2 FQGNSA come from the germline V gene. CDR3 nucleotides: TGTGCCAGCAGCTTCCGTAGACTAGCGGGAGAGAGGGCCCAGTACTTC. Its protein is CASSFRRLAGERAQYF.

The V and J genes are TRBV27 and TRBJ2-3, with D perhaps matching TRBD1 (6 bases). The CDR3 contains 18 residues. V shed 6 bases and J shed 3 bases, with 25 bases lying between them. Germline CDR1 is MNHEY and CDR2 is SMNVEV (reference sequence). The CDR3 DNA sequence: TGTGCCAGCAGCTTACGAAACCTTTATTACAGGGAAACAGATACGCAGTATTTT. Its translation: CASSLRNLYYRETDTQYF.

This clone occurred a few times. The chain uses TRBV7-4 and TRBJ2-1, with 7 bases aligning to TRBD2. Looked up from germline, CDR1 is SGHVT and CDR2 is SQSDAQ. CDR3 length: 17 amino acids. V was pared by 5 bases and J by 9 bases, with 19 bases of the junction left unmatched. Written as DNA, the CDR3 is TGTGCCAGCAGCCCGGACATCTTAGCGGGCGTGTCCCCTGAGCAGTTCTTC. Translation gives CASSPDILAGVSPEQFF.

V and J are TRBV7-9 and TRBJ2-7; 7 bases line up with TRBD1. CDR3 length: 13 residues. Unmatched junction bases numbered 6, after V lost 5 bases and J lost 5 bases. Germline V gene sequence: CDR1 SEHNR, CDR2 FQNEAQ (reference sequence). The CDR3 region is CASSRRQGNEQYF. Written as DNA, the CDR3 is TGTGCCAGCAGCCGGAGACAGGGTAACGAGCAGTACTTC.

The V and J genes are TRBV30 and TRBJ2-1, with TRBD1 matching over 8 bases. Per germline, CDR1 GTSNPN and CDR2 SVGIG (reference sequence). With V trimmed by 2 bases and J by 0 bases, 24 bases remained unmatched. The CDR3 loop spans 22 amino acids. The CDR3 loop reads CAWSSGQGRAGSRSSSYNEQFF. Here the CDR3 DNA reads TGTGCCTGGAGTTCCGGACAGGGAAGGGCGGGTTCTCGATCAAGCTCCTACAATGAGCAGTTCTTC.

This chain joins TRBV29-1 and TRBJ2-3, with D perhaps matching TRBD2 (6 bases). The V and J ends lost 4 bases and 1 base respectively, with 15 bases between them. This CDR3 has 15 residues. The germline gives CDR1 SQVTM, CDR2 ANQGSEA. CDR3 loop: CSVGGGREGTDTQYF. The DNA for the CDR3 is TGCAGCGTTGGGGGAGGCAGGGAAGGCACAGATACGCAGTATTTT.

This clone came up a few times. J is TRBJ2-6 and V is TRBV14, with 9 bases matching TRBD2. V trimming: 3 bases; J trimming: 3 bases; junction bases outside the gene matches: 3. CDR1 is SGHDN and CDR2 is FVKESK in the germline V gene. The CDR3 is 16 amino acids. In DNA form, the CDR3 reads TGTGCCAGCAGCCAGGGACTAGCAGGTGGGGCCAACGTCCTGACTTTC. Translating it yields CASSQGLAGGANVLTF.

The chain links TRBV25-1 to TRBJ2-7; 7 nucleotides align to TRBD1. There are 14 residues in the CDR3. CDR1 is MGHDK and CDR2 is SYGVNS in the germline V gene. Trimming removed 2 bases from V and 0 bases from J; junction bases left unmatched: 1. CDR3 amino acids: CASSERTGSYEQYF. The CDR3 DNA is TGTGCCAGCAGTGAAAGGACAGGCTCCTACGAGCAGTACTTC.

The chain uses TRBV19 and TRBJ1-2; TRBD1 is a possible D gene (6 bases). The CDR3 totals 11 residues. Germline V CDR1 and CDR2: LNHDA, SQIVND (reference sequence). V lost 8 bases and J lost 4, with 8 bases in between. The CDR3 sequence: CASGQFYGYTF. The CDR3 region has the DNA TGTGCCAGTGGACAGTTCTATGGCTACACCTTC. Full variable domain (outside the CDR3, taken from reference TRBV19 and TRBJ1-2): DGGITQSPKYLFRKEGQNVTLSCEQNLNHDAMYWYRQDPGQGLRLIYYSQIVNDFQKGDIAEGYSVSREKKESFPLTVTSAQKNPTAFYLCASGQFYGYTFGSGTRLTVV.

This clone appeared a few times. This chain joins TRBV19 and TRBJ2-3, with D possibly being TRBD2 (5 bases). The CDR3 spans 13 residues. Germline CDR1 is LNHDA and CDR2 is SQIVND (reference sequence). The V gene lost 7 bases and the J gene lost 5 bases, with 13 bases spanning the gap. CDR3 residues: CASKVTAGDTQYF. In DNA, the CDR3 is TGTGCCAGTAAAGTTACTGCGGGAGATACGCAGTATTTT.

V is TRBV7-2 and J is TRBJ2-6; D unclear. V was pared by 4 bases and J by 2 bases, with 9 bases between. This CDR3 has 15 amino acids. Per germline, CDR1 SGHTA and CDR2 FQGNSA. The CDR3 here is CASSSQAAGANVLTF. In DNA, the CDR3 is TGTGCCAGCAGCTCGCAGGCTGCTGGGGCCAACGTCCTGACTTTC.

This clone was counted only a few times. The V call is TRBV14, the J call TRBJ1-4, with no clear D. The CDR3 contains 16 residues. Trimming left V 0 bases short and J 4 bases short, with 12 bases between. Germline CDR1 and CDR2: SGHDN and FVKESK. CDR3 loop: CASSQDLGEGNEKLFF. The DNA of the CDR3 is TGTGCCAGCAGCCAAGACCTCGGAGAGGGTAATGAAAAACTGTTTTTT.

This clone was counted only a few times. CDR3 region: CASSSPGTASYEQYF. CDR3 nucleotide sequence: TGTGCCAGCAGTTCCCCGGGGACAGCCTCCTACGAGCAGTACTTC. The chain uses TRBV28 and TRBJ2-7, with 7 bases identical to TRBD1. The CDR3 contains 15 residues. Looked up from germline, CDR1 is MDHEN and CDR2 is SYDVKM. V shed 4 bases and J 0 bases; nucleotides not matched to a gene: 6.

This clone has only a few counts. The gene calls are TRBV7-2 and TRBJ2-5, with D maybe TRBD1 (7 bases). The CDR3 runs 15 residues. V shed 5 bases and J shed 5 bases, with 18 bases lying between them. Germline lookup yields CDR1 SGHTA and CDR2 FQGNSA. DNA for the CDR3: TGTGCCAGCAGCGATAGAGGGGGCGGGGAGGAGACCCAGTACTTC. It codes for CASSDRGGGEETQYF.

The CDR3 loop is CASLKGVTMNTEAFF. CDR3 sequence (DNA): TGTGCCAGTCTTAAGGGGGTTACCATGAACACTGAAGCTTTCTTT. The chain has TRBV19 and TRBJ1-1; the D gene is possibly TRBD1 (6 bases). The V gene's germline CDR1 is LNHDA and CDR2 SQIVND (reference sequence). Trimming took off 8 bases at V and 0 bases at J, with 16 bases between the two ends. The CDR3 sequence is 15 residues long.